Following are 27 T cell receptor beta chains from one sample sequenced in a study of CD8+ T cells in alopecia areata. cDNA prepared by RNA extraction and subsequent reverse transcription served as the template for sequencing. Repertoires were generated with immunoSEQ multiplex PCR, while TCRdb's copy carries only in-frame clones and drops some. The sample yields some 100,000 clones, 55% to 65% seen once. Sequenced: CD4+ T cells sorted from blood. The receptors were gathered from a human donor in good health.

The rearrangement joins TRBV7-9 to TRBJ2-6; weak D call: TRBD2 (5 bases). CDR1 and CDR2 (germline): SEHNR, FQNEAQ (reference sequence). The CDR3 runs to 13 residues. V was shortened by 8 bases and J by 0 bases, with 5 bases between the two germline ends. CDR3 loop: CASRGSGANVLTF. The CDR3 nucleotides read TGTGCCAGCCGGGGCTCTGGGGCCAACGTCCTGACTTTC.

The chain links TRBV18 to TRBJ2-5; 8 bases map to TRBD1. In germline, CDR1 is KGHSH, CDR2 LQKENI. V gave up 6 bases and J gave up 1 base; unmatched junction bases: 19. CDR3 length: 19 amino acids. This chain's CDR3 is CASSLNPGTGRTSQETQYF. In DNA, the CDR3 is TGTGCCAGCTCCTTGAATCCCGGGACAGGTAGAACTTCCCAAGAGACCCAGTACTTC.

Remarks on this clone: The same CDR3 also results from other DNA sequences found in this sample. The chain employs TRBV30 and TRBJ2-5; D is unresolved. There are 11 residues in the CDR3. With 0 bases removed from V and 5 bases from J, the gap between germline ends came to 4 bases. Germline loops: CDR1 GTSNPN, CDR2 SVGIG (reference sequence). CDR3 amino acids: CAWSVSETQYF. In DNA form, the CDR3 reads TGTGCCTGGAGTGTGTCCGAGACCCAGTACTTC.

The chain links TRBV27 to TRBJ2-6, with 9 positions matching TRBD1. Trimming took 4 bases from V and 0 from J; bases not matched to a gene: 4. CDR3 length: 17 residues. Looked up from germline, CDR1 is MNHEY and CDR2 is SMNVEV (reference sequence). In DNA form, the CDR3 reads TGTGCCAGCAGTTCGACAGGGGGGGGCTCTGGGGCCAACGTCCTGACTTTC. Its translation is CASSSTGGGSGANVLTF.

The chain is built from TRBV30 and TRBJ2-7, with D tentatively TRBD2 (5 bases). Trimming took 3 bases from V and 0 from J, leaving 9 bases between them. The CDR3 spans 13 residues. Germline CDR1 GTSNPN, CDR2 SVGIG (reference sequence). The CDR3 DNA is TGTGCCTGGAGAGAGGGCGGCTCCTACGAGCAGTACTTC. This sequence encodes CAWREGGSYEQYF.

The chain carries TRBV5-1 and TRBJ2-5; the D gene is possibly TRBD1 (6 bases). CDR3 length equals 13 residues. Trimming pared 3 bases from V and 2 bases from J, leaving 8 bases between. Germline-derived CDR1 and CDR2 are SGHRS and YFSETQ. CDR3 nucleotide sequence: TGCGCCAGCAGCTCCCAGGGGCAAGAGACCCAGTACTTC. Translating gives CASSSQGQETQYF.

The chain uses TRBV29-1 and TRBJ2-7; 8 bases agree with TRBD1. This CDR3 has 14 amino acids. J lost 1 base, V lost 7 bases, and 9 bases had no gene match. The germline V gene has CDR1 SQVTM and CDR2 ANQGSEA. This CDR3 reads CSAGHRGTSYEQYF. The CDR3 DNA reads TGCAGCGCCGGCCACAGGGGGACTTCCTACGAGCAGTACTTC.

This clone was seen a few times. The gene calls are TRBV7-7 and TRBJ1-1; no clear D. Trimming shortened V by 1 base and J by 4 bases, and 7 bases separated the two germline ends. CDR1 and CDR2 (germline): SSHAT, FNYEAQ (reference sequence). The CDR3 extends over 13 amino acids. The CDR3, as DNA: TGTGCCAGCAGCTTAGTATGGGGCACTGAAGCTTTCTTT. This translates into CASSLVWGTEAFF.

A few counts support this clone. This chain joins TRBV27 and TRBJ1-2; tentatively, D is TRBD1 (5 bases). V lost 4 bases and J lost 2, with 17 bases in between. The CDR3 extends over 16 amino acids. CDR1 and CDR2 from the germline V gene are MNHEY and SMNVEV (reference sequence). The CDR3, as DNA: TGTGCCAGCAGTTCCGCCGGGGGGGACGGCAACTATGGCTACACCTTC. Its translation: CASSSAGGDGNYGYTF.

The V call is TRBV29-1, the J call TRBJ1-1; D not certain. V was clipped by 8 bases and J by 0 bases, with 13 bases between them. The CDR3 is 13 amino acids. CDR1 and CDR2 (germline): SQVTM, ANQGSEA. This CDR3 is CSFRSGMNTEAFF. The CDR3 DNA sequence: TGCAGCTTCCGTTCGGGAATGAACACTGAAGCTTTCTTT.

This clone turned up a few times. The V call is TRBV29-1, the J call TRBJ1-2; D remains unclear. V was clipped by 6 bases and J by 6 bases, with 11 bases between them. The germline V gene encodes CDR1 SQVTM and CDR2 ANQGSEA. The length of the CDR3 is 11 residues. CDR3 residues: CSVAAVHGYTF. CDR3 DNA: TGCAGCGTCGCCGCAGTTCATGGCTACACCTTC.

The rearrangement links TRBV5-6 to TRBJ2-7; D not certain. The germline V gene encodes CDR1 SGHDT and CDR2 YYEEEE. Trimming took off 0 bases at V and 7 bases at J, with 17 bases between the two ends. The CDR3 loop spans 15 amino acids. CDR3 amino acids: CASSLGGASRLEQYF. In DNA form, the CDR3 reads TGTGCCAGCAGCTTGGGTGGAGCCTCTAGGCTTGAGCAGTACTTC.

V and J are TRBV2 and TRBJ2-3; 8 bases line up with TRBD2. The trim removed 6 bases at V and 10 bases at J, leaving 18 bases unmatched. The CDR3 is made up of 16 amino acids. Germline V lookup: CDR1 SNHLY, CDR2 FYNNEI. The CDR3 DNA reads TGTGCCAGCAGAGGGGCCCCGAGGCGGGGGGCCGGCTCGCAGTATTTT. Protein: CASRGAPRRGAGSQYF.

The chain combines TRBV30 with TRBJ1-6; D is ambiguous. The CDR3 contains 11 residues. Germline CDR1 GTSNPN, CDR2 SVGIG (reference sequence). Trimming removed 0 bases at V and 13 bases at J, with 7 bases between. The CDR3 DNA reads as TGTGCCTGGAGTGTTACACAGCCCCTCCACTTT. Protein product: CAWSVTQPLHF. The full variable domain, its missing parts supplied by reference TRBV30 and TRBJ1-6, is SQTIHQWPATLVQPVGSPLSLECTVEGTSNPNLYWYRQAAGRGLQLLFYSVGIGQISSEVPQNLSASRPQDRQFILSSKKLLLSDSGFYLCAWSVTQPLHFGNGTRLTVT.

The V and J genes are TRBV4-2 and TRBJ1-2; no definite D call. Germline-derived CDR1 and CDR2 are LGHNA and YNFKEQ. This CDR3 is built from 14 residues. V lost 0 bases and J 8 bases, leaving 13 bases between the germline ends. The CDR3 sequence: CASSQDLAVTGYTF. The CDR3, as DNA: TGTGCCAGCAGCCAAGATCTTGCAGTTACCGGCTACACCTTC.

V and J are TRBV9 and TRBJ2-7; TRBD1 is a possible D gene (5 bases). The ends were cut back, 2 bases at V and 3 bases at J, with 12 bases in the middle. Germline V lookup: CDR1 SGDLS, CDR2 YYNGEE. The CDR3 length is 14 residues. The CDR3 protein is CASSVSQGNYEQYF. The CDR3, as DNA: TGTGCCAGCAGCGTCAGCCAGGGAAACTACGAGCAGTACTTC.

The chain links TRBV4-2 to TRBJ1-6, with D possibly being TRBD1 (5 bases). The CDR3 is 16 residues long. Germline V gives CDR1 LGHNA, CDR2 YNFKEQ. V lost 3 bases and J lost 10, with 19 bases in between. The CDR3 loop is CASSQGTGPPESPLHF. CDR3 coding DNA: TGTGCCAGCAGCCAGGGGACCGGGCCCCCCGAGTCACCCCTCCACTTT.

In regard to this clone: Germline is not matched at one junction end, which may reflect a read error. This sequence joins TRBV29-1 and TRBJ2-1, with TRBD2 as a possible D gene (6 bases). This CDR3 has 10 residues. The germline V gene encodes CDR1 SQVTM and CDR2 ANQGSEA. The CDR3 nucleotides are TGCAGCGTTGGCGGGGCAGGGAGAGTCTTC. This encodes CSVGGAGRVF.

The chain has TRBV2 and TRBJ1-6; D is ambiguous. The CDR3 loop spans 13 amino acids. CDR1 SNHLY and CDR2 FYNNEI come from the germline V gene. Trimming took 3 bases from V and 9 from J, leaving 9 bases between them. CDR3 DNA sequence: TGTGCCAGCAGTGATTTGCAGACTTCACCCCTCCACTTT. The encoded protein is CASSDLQTSPLHF.

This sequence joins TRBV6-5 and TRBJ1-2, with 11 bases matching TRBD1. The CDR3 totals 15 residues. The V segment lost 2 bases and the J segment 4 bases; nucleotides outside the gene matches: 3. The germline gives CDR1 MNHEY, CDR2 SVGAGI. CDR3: CASSYRDRGIYGYTF. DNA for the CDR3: TGTGCCAGCAGTTACCGGGACAGGGGGATCTATGGCTACACCTTC.

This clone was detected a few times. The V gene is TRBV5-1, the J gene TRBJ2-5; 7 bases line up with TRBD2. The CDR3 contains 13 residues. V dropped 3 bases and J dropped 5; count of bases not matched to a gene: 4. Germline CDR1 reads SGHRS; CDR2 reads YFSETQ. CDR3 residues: CASSSSGAETQYF. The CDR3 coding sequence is TGCGCCAGCAGCTCGAGCGGGGCCGAGACCCAGTACTTC.

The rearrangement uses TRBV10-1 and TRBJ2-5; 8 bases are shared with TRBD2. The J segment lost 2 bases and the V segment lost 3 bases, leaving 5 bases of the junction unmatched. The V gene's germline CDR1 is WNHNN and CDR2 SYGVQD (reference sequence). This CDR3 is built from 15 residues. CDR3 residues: CASSDLAGGQETQYF. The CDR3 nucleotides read TGCGCCAGCAGTGACCTAGCGGGTGGACAAGAGACCCAGTACTTC.

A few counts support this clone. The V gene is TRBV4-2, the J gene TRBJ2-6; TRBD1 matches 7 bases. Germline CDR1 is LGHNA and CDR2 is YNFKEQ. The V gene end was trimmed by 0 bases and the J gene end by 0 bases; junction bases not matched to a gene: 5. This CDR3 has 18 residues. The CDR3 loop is CASSQDTGAPSGANVLTF. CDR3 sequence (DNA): TGTGCCAGCAGCCAAGATACAGGGGCCCCCTCTGGGGCCAACGTCCTGACTTTC.

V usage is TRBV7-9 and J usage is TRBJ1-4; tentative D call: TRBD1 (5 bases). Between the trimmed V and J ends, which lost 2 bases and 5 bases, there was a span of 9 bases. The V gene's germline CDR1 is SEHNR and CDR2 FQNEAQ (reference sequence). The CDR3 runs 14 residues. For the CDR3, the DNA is TGTGCCAGCAGCTTACGGGCAGGGAATGAAAAACTGTTTTTT. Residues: CASSLRAGNEKLFF.

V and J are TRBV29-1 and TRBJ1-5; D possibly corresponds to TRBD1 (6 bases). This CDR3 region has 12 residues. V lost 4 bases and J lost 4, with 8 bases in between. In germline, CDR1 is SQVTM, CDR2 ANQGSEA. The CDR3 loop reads CSVGDTNQPQHF. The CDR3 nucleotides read TGCAGCGTTGGGGACACGAATCAGCCCCAGCATTTT.

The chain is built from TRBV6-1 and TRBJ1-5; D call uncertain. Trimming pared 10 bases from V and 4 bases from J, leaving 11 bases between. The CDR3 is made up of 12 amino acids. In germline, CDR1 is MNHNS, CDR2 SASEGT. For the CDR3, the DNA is TGTGCCACCGCCCGCGCTAATCAGCCCCAGCATTTT. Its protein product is CATARANQPQHF.

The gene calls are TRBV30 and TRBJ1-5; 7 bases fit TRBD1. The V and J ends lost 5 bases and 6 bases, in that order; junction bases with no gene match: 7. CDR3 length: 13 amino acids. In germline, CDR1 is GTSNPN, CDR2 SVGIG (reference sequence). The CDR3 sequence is CAWGRDRSQPQHF. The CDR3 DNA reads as TGTGCCTGGGGCCGGGACAGAAGTCAGCCCCAGCATTTT.